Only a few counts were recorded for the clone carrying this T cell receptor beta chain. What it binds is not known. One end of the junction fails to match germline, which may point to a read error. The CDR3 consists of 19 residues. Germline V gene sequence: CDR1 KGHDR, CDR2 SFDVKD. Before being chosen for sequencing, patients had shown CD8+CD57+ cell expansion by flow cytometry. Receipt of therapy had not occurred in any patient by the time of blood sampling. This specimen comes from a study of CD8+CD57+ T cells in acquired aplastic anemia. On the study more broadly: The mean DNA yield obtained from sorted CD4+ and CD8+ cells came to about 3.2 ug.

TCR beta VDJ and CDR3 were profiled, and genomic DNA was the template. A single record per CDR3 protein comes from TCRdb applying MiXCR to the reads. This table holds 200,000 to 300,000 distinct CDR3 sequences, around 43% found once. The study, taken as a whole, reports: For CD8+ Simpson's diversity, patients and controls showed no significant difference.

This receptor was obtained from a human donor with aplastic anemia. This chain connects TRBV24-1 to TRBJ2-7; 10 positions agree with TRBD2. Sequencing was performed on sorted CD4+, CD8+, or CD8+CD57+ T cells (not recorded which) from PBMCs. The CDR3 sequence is CASSPYQLAGSLSSYEQYF. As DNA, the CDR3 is TGTGCCAGCAGTCCGTATCAACTAGCGGGGTCCTTAAGCTCCTACGAGCAGTACTTC.